Each of the 12 T cell receptor beta chains below was sequenced from the same sample in a study of vaccination and CD4 T cells after COVID-19 (dated by TCRdb to 2022 to 2024). These TCRs are of unknown antigen specificity. Sample treatment or condition, as interpreted from the label and publication: approximately 9-day PBMC culture with coronavirus spike peptide pools or control peptides (ViraFEST assay). Libraries came from PCR. Sequenced using an Illumina iSeq 100. DNA from cultured CD4+ T cells underwent TCR sequencing with the Oncomine TCR Beta short-read assay at the Johns Hopkins FTIC core. TCRdb reworked the public reads: Q25 trimming with fastp, MiXCR clone assembly, productive beta chains retained. Each record represents a unique CDR3 protein, reported with the most common genes and DNA among its rows. A total of approximately 6,300 distinct CDR3 sequences appear in this sample, around 33% of them only once. Roughly a tenth of the sample comes from the top ten.

Sequencing was performed on CD4+ T cells from blood, cultured in vitro, taken after SARS-CoV-2 vaccination. These receptors were obtained from a human donor who had recovered from COVID-19.

The gene calls are TRBV4-3 and TRBJ2-5; D possibly corresponds to TRBD2 (5 bases). Trimming pared 1 base from V and 5 bases from J, leaving 14 bases between. The CDR3 is made up of 15 amino acids. CDR1 is LGHNA and CDR2 is YSLEER in the germline V gene. The DNA for the CDR3 is TGCGCCAGCAGCCAAGGTACCCGGGGTTCCGAGACCCAGTACTTC. It encodes CASSQGTRGSETQYF.

The chain joins TRBV5-1 to TRBJ2-7, with 12 bases fitting TRBD2. Germline V gene sequence: CDR1 SGHRS, CDR2 YFSETQ. V gave up 4 bases and J gave up 3 bases; unmatched junction bases: 8. The CDR3 length is 16 residues. The CDR3 nucleotides are TGCGCCAGCAGCGTGACCACTAGCGGGAGGAACTACGAGCAGTACTTC. The encoded protein is CASSVTTSGRNYEQYF.

This clonotype was seen a few times. The chain is built from TRBV7-2 and TRBJ2-3; tentative D call: TRBD2 (6 bases). Trimming took 3 bases from V and 0 from J, leaving 13 bases between them. The CDR3 spans 16 residues. The germline V gene has CDR1 SGHTA and CDR2 FQGNSA. This CDR3 reads CASSFVTSGSTDTQYF. Written as DNA, the CDR3 is TGTGCCAGCAGCTTCGTTACGAGCGGGAGCACAGATACGCAGTATTTT. Full variable domain (remainder filled in from reference TRBV7-2 and TRBJ2-3): GAGVSQSPSNKVTEKGKDVELRCDPISGHTALYWYRQSLGQGLEFLIYFQGNSAPDKSGLPSDRFSAERTGGSVSTLTIQRTQQEDSAVYLCASSFVTSGSTDTQYFGPGTRLTVL.

This clonotype was observed a few times. The chain combines TRBV6-5 with TRBJ2-7, with D possibly TRBD2 on 6 matching bases. CDR1 and CDR2 (germline): MNHEY, SVGAGI. The CDR3 totals 15 residues. The V end was cut by 2 bases, the J end by 4 bases, with 15 bases between. The chain's CDR3 is CASSYAQGGTYEQYF. CDR3 DNA sequence: TGTGCCAGCAGTTACGCGCAGGGAGGTACTTACGAGCAGTACTTC.

The J gene is TRBJ1-1, the V gene TRBV7-9, with D possibly being TRBD1 (5 bases). With 1 base removed from V and 4 bases from J, the gap between germline ends came to 10 bases. The CDR3 spans 14 residues. The V gene's germline CDR1 is SEHNR and CDR2 FQNEAQ (reference sequence). CDR3 sequence (DNA): TGTGCCAGCAGCTTAGGGGGCTGGGGCACTGAAGCTTTCTTT. Translating it yields CASSLGGWGTEAFF.

The chain is built from TRBV2 and TRBJ2-5, with unresolved D. Looked up from germline, CDR1 is SNHLY and CDR2 is FYNNEI. The CDR3 consists of 13 residues. Trimming shortened V by 10 bases and J by 7 bases, and 19 bases separated the two germline ends. The CDR3 DNA sequence: TGTGCCACACGACGGACCGCGCGAGGGACCCAGTACTTC. Protein: CATRRTARGTQYF.

This clonotype is categorized as medium-sized. The chain has TRBV6-2 or TRBV6-3 and TRBJ1-1, with D perhaps TRBD1 (6 bases). Germline V gives CDR1 MNHEY, CDR2 SVGEGT. The length of the CDR3 is 14 residues. V was pared by 7 bases and J by 1 base, with 13 bases between. The CDR3 nucleotides read TGTGCCAGCACAGCCGGGACACGGAACACTGAAGCTTTCTTT. This sequence encodes CASTAGTRNTEAFF.

J is TRBJ2-3 and V is TRBV15; D remains ambiguous. There are 15 residues in the CDR3. Trimming took off 0 bases at V and 0 bases at J, with 7 bases between the two ends. CDR1 is LNHNV, CDR2 YYDKDF, per germline (reference sequence). This CDR3 reads CATSREGFSTDTQYF. The CDR3, as DNA: TGTGCCACCAGCAGAGAGGGCTTTAGCACAGATACGCAGTATTTT.

This clonotype was detected a few times. This rearrangement joins TRBV5-4 to TRBJ1-2; 8 nucleotides line up with TRBD1. CDR3 length equals 14 residues. Germline V gives CDR1 SGHNT, CDR2 YYREEE (reference sequence). V was clipped by 6 bases and J by 4 bases; unmatched bases: 8. Here the CDR3 reads CASNPGQVSYGYTF. The CDR3 bases are TGTGCCAGCAACCCGGGACAGGTATCCTATGGCTACACCTTC.

The V and J genes are TRBV7-9 and TRBJ2-3, with 7 bases matching TRBD1. This CDR3 region has 16 residues. The junction had 12 bases not matched to a gene; V was cut back by 5 bases and J by 4 bases. Germline V lookup: CDR1 SEHNR, CDR2 FQNEAQ (reference sequence). The CDR3 reads CASSLTWRQGADTQYF. The CDR3 nucleotides read TGTGCCAGCAGCCTCACCTGGAGACAGGGCGCAGATACGCAGTATTTT.

The chain links TRBV7-2 to TRBJ2-5; 7 bases agree with TRBD2. CDR3 length: 16 amino acids. Germline V lookup: CDR1 SGHTA, CDR2 FQGNSA. V shed 1 base and J 9 bases; nucleotides not matched to a gene: 14. The CDR3 nucleotides read TGTGCCAGCAGCTTAGAGCTGGGGAGGCGGGAGACGCCCCAGTACTTC. Amino acid sequence: CASSLELGRRETPQYF. The complete variable domain, with remaining parts taken from reference TRBV7-2 and TRBJ2-5, reads GAGVSQSPSNKVTEKGKDVELRCDPISGHTALYWYRQSLGQGLEFLIYFQGNSAPDKSGLPSDRFSAERTGGSVSTLTIQRTQQEDSAVYLCASSLELGRRETPQYFGPGTRLLVL.

This clonotype is judged medium-sized. The chain recombines TRBV20-1 with TRBJ2-7, with a possible D match to TRBD2 (6 bases). The CDR3 spans 14 residues. Looked up from germline, CDR1 is DFQATT and CDR2 is SNEGSKA (reference sequence). V lost 6 bases and J 0 bases, leaving 15 bases between the germline ends. The CDR3 DNA is TGCAGTGCCGGTCCTAGCGATCGCTCCTACGAGCAGTACTTC. Encoded protein: CSAGPSDRSYEQYF.